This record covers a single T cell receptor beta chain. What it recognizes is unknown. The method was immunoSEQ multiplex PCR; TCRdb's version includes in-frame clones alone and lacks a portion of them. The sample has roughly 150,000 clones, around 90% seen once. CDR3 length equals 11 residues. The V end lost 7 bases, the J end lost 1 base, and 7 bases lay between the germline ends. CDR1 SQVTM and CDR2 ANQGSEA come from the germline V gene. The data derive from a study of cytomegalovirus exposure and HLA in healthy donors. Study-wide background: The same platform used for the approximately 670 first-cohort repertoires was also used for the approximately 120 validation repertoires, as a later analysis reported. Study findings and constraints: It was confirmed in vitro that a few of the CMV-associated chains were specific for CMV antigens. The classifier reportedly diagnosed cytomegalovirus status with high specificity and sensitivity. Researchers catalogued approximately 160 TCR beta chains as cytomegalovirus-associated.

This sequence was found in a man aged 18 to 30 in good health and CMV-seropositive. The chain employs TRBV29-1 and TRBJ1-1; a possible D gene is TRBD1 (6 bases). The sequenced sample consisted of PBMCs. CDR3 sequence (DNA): TGCAGCGGGGACAAGAACACTGAAGCTTTCTTT. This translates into CSGDKNTEAFF.